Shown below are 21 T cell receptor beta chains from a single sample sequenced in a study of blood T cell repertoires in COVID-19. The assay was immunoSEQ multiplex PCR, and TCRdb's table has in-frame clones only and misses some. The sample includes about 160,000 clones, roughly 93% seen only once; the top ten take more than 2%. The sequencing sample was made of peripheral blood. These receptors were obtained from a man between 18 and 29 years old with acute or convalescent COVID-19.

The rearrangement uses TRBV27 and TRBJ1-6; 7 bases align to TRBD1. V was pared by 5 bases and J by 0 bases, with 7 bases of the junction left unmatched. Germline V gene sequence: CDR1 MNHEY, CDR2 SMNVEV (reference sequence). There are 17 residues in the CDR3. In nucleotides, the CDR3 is TGTGCCAGCAGTATCGTCAGGGGGAGCTCCTATAATTCACCCCTCCACTTT. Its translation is CASSIVRGSSYNSPLHF.

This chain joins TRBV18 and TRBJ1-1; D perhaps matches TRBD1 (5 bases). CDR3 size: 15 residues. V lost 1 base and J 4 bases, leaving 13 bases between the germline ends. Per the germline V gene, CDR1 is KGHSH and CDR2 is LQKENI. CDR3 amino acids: CASSPRQGGGTEAFF. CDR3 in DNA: TGTGCCAGCTCACCACGTCAGGGTGGCGGCACTGAAGCTTTCTTT.

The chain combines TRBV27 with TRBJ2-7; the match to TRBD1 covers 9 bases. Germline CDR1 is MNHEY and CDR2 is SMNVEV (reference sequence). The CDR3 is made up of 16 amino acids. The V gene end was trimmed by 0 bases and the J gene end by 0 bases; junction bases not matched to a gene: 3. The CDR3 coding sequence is TGTGCCAGCAGTTTATCCGGGACAGGGAGCTCCTACGAGCAGTACTTC. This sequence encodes CASSLSGTGSSYEQYF.

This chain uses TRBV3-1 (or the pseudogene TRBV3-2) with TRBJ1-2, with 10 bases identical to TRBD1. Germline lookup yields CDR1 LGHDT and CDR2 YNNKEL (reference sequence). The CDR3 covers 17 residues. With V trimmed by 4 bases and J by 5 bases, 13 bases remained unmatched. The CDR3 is CASSRKGGQGNLYGYTF. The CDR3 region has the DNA TGTGCCAGCAGCCGAAAGGGGGGACAGGGGAACCTTTATGGCTACACCTTC.

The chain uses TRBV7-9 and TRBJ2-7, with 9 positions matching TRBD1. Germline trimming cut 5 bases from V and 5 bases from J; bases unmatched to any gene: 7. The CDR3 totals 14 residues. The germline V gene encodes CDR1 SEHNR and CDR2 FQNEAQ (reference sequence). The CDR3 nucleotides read TGTGCCAGCAGCCCTTACAGGGGGCGGGACGAGCAGTACTTC. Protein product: CASSPYRGRDEQYF.

The CDR3 reads CAWSVPWGGTEAFF. CDR3 in DNA: TGTGCCTGGAGTGTACCATGGGGGGGCACTGAAGCTTTCTTT. The V gene is TRBV30, the J gene TRBJ1-1; tentatively, D is TRBD1 (5 bases). Germline V CDR1 and CDR2: GTSNPN, SVGIG (reference sequence). V was clipped by 0 bases and J by 4 bases, with 12 bases between them. CDR3 length: 14 amino acids. Variable domain in full (rest from reference TRBV30 and TRBJ1-1): SQTIHQWPATLVQPVGSPLSLECTVEGTSNPNLYWYRQAAGRGLQLLFYSVGIGQISSEVPQNLSASRPQDRQFILSSKKLLLSDSGFYLCAWSVPWGGTEAFFGQGTRLTVV.

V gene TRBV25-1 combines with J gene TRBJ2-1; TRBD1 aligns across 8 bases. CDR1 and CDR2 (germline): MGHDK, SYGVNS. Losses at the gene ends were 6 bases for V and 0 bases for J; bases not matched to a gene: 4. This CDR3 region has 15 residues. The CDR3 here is CASRRTGGSYNEQFF. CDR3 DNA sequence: TGTGCCAGCAGAAGAACAGGGGGCTCCTACAATGAGCAGTTCTTC.

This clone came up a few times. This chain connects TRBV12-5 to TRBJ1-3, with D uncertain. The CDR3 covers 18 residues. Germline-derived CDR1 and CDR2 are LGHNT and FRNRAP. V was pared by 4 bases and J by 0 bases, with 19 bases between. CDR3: CASGSAVDSTSSGNTIYF. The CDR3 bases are TGTGCTAGTGGTTCCGCCGTCGACTCAACTAGCTCTGGAAACACCATATATTTT.

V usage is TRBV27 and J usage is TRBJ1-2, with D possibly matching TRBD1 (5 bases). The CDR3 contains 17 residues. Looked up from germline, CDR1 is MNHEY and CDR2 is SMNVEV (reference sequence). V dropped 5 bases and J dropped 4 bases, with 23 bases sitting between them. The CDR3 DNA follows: TGTGCCAGCAGTCTCCTCTCCGGGGGGATTGTGGCCTATGGCTACACCTTC. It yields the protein CASSLLSGGIVAYGYTF.

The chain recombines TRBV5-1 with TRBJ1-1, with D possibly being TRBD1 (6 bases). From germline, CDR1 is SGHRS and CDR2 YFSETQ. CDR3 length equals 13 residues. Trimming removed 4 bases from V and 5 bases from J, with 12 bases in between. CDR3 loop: CASSHREGTEAFF. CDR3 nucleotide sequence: TGCGCCAGCAGCCACAGGGAGGGGACTGAAGCTTTCTTT. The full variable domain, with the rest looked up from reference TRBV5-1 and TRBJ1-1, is KAGVTQTPRYLIKTRGQQVTLSCSPISGHRSVSWYQQTPGQGLQFLFEYFSETQRNKGNFPGRFSGRQFSNSRSEMNVSTLELGDSALYLCASSHREGTEAFFGQGTRLTVV.

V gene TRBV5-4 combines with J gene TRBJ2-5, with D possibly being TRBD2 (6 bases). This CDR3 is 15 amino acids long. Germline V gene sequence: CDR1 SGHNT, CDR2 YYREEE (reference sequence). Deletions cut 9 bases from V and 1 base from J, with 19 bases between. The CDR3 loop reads CATRAPGEAQETQYF. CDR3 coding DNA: TGTGCCACCCGAGCTCCGGGGGAGGCCCAAGAGACCCAGTACTTC.

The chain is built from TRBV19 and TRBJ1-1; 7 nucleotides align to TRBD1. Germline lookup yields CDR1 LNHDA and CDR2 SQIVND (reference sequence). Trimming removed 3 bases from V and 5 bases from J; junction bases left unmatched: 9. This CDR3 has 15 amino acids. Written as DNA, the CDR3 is TGTGCCAGTAGTATTCTTAGGGGGCTGGGGACTGAAGCTTTCTTT. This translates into CASSILRGLGTEAFF.

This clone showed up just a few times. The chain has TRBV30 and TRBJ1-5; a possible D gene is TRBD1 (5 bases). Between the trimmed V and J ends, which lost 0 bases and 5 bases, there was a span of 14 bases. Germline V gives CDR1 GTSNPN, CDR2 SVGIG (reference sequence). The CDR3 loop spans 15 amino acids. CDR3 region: CAWSVPRRGDQPQHF. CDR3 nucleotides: TGTGCCTGGAGTGTCCCTCGCCGGGGGGATCAGCCCCAGCATTTT.

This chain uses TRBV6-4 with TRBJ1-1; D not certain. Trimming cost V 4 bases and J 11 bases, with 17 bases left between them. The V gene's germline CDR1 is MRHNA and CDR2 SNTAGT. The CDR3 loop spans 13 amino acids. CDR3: CASSALAQGRAFF. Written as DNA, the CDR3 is TGTGCCAGCAGTGCCCTAGCTCAAGGAAGGGCTTTCTTT.

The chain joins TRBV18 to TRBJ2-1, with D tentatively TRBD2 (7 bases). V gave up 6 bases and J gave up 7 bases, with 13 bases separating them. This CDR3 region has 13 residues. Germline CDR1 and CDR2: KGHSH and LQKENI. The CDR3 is CASSRGGENEQFF. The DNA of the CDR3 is TGTGCCAGCTCCCGAGGGGGGGAAAATGAGCAGTTCTTC.

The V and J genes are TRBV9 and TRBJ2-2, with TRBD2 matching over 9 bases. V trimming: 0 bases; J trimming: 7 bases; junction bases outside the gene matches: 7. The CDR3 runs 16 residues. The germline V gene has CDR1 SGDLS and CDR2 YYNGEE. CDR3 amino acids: CASSVASGRSDGELFF. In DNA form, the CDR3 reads TGTGCCAGCAGCGTAGCCAGCGGGAGGTCGGACGGGGAGCTGTTTTTT. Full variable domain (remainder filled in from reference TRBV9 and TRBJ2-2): DSGVTQTPKHLITATGQRVTLRCSPRSGDLSVYWYQQSLDQGLQFLIQYYNGEERAKGNILERFSAQQFPDLHSELNLSSLELGDSALYFCASSVASGRSDGELFFGEGSRLTVL.

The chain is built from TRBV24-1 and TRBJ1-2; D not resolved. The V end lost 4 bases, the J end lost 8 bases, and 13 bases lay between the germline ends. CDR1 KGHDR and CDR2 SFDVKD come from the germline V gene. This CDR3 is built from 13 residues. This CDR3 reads CATSDPAESGYTF. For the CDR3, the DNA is TGTGCCACCAGTGACCCCGCGGAATCAGGCTACACCTTC.

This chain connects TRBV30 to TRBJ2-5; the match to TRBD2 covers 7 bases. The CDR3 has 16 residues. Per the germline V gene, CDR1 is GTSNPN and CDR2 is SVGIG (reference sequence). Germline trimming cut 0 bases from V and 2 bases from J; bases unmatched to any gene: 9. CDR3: CAWSVLWDYSQETQYF. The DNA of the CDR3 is TGTGCCTGGAGTGTCCTTTGGGACTACTCTCAAGAGACCCAGTACTTC. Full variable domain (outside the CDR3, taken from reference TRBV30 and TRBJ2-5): SQTIHQWPATLVQPVGSPLSLECTVEGTSNPNLYWYRQAAGRGLQLLFYSVGIGQISSEVPQNLSASRPQDRQFILSSKKLLLSDSGFYLCAWSVLWDYSQETQYFGPGTRLLVL.

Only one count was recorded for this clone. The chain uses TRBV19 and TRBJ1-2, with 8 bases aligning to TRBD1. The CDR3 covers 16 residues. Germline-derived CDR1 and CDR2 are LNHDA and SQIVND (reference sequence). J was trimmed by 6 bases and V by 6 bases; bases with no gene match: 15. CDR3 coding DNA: TGTGCCAGTAGCACCCCCGGACAGGGTGGTGATAATGGCTACACCTTC. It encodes CASSTPGQGGDNGYTF. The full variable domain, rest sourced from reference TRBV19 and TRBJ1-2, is DGGITQSPKYLFRKEGQNVTLSCEQNLNHDAMYWYRQDPGQGLRLIYYSQIVNDFQKGDIAEGYSVSREKKESFPLTVTSAQKNPTAFYLCASSTPGQGGDNGYTFGSGTRLTVV.

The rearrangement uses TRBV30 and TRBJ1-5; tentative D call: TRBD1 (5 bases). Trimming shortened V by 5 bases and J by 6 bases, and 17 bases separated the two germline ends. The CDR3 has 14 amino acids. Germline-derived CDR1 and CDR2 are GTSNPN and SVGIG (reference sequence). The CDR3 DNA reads TGTGCCTGGCAGCCCGCGGGGGAGGTTCAGCCCCAGCATTTT. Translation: CAWQPAGEVQPQHF.

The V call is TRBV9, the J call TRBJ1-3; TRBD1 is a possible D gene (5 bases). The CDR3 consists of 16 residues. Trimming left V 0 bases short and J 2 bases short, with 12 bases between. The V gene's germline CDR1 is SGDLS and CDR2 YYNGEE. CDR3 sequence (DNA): TGTGCCAGCAGCGTAGTCGGGGGTACTCCTGGAAACACCATATATTTT. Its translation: CASSVVGGTPGNTIYF.